These 16 T cell receptor beta chains were sequenced from one sample in a study of cytotoxic CD8 clonotypes in ibrutinib-treated CLL. Clones were read by immunoSEQ multiplex PCR, and TCRdb kept only the in-frame ones, dropping some. The sample holds fewer than 400,000 clones; over 55% are singletons and the top ten take 5% to 6.5%. The input for sequencing was PBMCs, taken after 36 months of ibrutinib treatment. The receptors originated from a human donor with chronic lymphocytic leukemia.

This rearrangement joins TRBV7-6 to TRBJ2-3; no reliable D call. The CDR3 covers 15 residues. The germline V and J ends were trimmed by 0 bases and 2 bases, with 9 bases remaining between them. Germline V gives CDR1 SGHVS, CDR2 FNYEAQ. CDR3 in amino acids: CASSLALSLTDTQYF. CDR3 nucleotide sequence: TGTGCCAGCAGCTTAGCCCTGTCTCTCACAGATACGCAGTATTTT.

The chain uses TRBV5-4 and TRBJ2-3; D is perhaps TRBD2 (6 bases). V was shortened by 6 bases and J by 4 bases, with 18 bases between the two germline ends. The CDR3 is 15 amino acids. CDR1 is SGHNT and CDR2 is YYREEE in the germline V gene (reference sequence). CDR3 sequence reads: CASTNGRLQADTQYF. Here the CDR3 DNA reads TGTGCCAGCACCAATGGGAGGTTACAGGCAGATACGCAGTATTTT.

V usage is TRBV5-3 and J usage is TRBJ1-5; perhaps TRBD1 as D (6 bases). TRBV5-3 is an ORF, with its function uncertain. Trimming left V 1 base short and J 0 bases short, with 11 bases between. This CDR3 spans 16 amino acids. The CDR3, as DNA: TGTGCCAGAAGCTTGAGTCCAGGGGATAGCAATCAGCCCCAGCATTTT. Translated: CARSLSPGDSNQPQHF.

There are a few counts of this clone. The rearrangement links TRBV7-8 to TRBJ1-6; TRBD1 might be the D (5 bases). V lost 4 bases to trimming and J lost 5 bases, with 9 bases between them. CDR1 SGHVS and CDR2 FQNEAQ come from the germline V gene. This CDR3 contains 14 residues. The CDR3 sequence is CASSYRGNNSPLHF. The CDR3 DNA sequence: TGTGCCAGCAGCTATAGGGGTAATAATTCACCCCTCCACTTT. Combining the CDR3 with reference TRBV7-8 and TRBJ1-6 gives the whole variable domain GAGVSQSPRYKVAKRGQDVALRCDPISGHVSLFWYQQALGQGPEFLTYFQNEAQLDKSGLPSDRFFAERPEGSVSTLKIQRTQQEDSAVYLCASSYRGNNSPLHFGNGTRLTVT.

The chain couples TRBV7-9 to TRBJ2-5; TRBD2 matches 8 bases. With V trimmed by 1 base and J by 4 bases, 5 bases remained unmatched. This CDR3 comprises 15 residues. Germline CDR1 is SEHNR and CDR2 is FQNEAQ (reference sequence). The CDR3, as DNA: TGTGCCAGCAGCTTAGGAGGGACTAGTTCAGAGACCCAGTACTTC. Translation: CASSLGGTSSETQYF.

The chain joins TRBV4-1 to TRBJ1-4; the match to TRBD1 covers 8 bases. The CDR3 is made up of 14 amino acids. The junction had 4 bases not matched to a gene; V was cut back by 4 bases and J by 6 bases. Per the germline V gene, CDR1 is MGHRA and CDR2 is YSYEKL. The CDR3 loop reads CASSRQGPDEKLFF. CDR3 DNA sequence: TGCGCCAGCAGCCGACAGGGGCCGGATGAAAAACTGTTTTTT.

This chain uses TRBV6-1 with TRBJ2-7; D gene unclear. The CDR3 loop spans 13 amino acids. Between the trimmed V and J ends, which lost 3 bases and 0 bases, there was a span of 6 bases. Per germline, CDR1 MNHNS and CDR2 SASEGT. The CDR3 DNA reads as TGTGCCAGCAGTGATCACTACTCCTACGAGCAGTACTTC. Translation gives CASSDHYSYEQYF.

The chain has TRBV15 and TRBJ2-3, with TRBD2 matching 7 bases. The CDR3 covers 15 residues. Trimming at V came to 0 bases and at J to 6 bases, leaving 6 bases not matched to a gene. The germline gives CDR1 LNHNV, CDR2 YYDKDF (reference sequence). CDR3 amino acids: CATSRDGRGSDTQYF. The CDR3 nucleotides read TGTGCCACCAGCAGAGATGGGAGGGGATCGGATACGCAGTATTTT.

V is TRBV27 and J is TRBJ2-7, with unresolved D. Germline lookup yields CDR1 MNHEY and CDR2 SMNVEV (reference sequence). CDR3 length: 14 amino acids. Trimming removed 2 bases at V and 4 bases at J, with 12 bases between. This CDR3 reads CASSLRQGEYEQYF. DNA for the CDR3: TGTGCCAGCAGTTTACGCCAAGGAGAATACGAGCAGTACTTC.

The chain joins TRBV2 to TRBJ2-7, with TRBD2 as a possible D gene (6 bases). V lost 6 bases and J 8 bases, leaving 20 bases between the germline ends. Germline loops: CDR1 SNHLY, CDR2 FYNNEI. This CDR3 is 14 amino acids long. As DNA, the CDR3 is TGTGCCAGCAGCCCCCGGGACTGGGACTTCAAGCAGTACTTC. As protein: CASSPRDWDFKQYF. Filled out from reference TRBV2 and TRBJ2-7, the complete variable domain reads EPEVTQTPSHQVTQMGQEVILRCVPISNHLYFYWYRQILGQKVEFLVSFYNNEISEKSEIFDDQFSVERPDGSNFTLKIRSTKLEDSAMYFCASSPRDWDFKQYFGPGTRLTVT.

The chain recombines TRBV4-1 with TRBJ1-1; D ambiguous. Germline values: CDR1 MGHRA, CDR2 YSYEKL. The V and J ends lost 8 bases and 4 bases respectively, with 11 bases between them. The CDR3 sequence is 12 residues long. The CDR3 loop is CASGWGVTEAFF. CDR3 DNA sequence: TGCGCCAGCGGATGGGGAGTCACTGAAGCTTTCTTT.

This rearrangement joins TRBV5-1 to TRBJ1-2, with 9 bases identical to TRBD1. From germline, CDR1 is SGHRS and CDR2 YFSETQ. J lost 4 bases, V lost 0 bases, and 1 base had no gene match. The CDR3 is made up of 14 amino acids. The chain's CDR3 is CASSLGDRAYGYTF. The DNA for the CDR3 is TGCGCCAGCAGCTTGGGGGACAGGGCCTATGGCTACACCTTC. Filled out from reference TRBV5-1 and TRBJ1-2, the complete variable domain reads KAGVTQTPRYLIKTRGQQVTLSCSPISGHRSVSWYQQTPGQGLQFLFEYFSETQRNKGNFPGRFSGRQFSNSRSEMNVSTLELGDSALYLCASSLGDRAYGYTFGSGTRLTVV.

This chain connects TRBV2 to TRBJ2-2; the match to TRBD2 covers 10 bases. Germline V lookup: CDR1 SNHLY, CDR2 FYNNEI. V shed 2 bases, J shed 6 bases, and the junction held 6 bases outside the gene matches. CDR3 length: 16 residues. In nucleotides, the CDR3 is TGTGCCAGCAGTGAAATGGTAGCGGGAGGCGCCGGGGAGCTGTTTTTT. This codes for CASSEMVAGGAGELFF.

The chain employs TRBV19 and TRBJ1-4; D is perhaps TRBD1 (5 bases). Per the germline V gene, CDR1 is LNHDA and CDR2 is SQIVND (reference sequence). The length of the CDR3 is 17 residues. The ends were cut back, 2 bases at V and 6 bases at J, with 19 bases in the middle. The CDR3 loop is CASSIRGYDPWDEKLFF. The CDR3 nucleotides read TGTGCCAGTAGTATACGGGGGTATGACCCGTGGGATGAAAAACTGTTTTTT.

V and J are TRBV27 and TRBJ2-7, with D uncertain. The CDR3 runs 13 residues. V was trimmed by 2 bases and J by 2 bases, leaving 7 bases between them. The germline V gene has CDR1 MNHEY and CDR2 SMNVEV (reference sequence). CDR3 bases: TGTGCCAGCAGTTTACGGTTAGCCTACGAGCAGTACTTC. It encodes CASSLRLAYEQYF.

The gene calls are TRBV29-1 and TRBJ2-5; D possibly uses TRBD1 or TRBD2 (5 bases each). V was cut by 5 bases and J by 4 bases, with 11 bases left in between. The CDR3 is 12 amino acids. From germline, CDR1 is SQVTM and CDR2 ANQGSEA. As DNA, the CDR3 is TGCAGCGTTCTGAGGGGCGCAGAGACCCAGTACTTC. It encodes CSVLRGAETQYF.